A single sample gave rise to the 16 T cell receptor beta chains below, sequenced in a study of T cells in Graves' hyperthyroidism and ophthalmopathy. There were TCR beta CDR3 regions amplified from RNA transcripts. HTBI primers drove first-round RT-PCR of the TCR CDR3. Using its own MiXCR run on the multiplex PCR reads, TCRdb lists one record per CDR3 protein. The table has around 440,000 distinct CDR3 sequences, 15% to 19% seen once. Sequencing input: blood. The origin of the receptors is a woman aged 18-29 years with Graves' hyperthyroidism.

This chain links TRBV5-6 with TRBJ2-6, with D hard to call. CDR3 length: 15 amino acids. Germline V gene lookup returns CDR1 SGHDT and CDR2 YYEEEE. Trimming pared 1 base from V and 0 bases from J, leaving 5 bases between. DNA for the CDR3: TGTGCCAGCAGCTTGAGTCCCTCTGGGGCCAACGTCCTGACTTTC. This codes for CASSLSPSGANVLTF. The complete variable domain, with remaining parts taken from reference TRBV5-6 and TRBJ2-6, reads DAGVTQSPTHLIKTRGQQVTLRCSPKSGHDTVSWYQQALGQGPQFIFQYYEEEERQRGNFPDRFSGHQFPNYSSELNVNALLLGDSALYLCASSLSPSGANVLTFGAGSRLTVL.

This clonotype was detected only a few times. The rearrangement links TRBV19 to TRBJ1-5; 7 bases line up with TRBD1. Germline V CDR1 and CDR2: LNHDA, SQIVND (reference sequence). This CDR3 has 16 amino acids. The trim removed 7 bases at V and 2 bases at J, leaving 11 bases unmatched. The CDR3 is CASTTYLGTGNQPQHF. The CDR3 region has the DNA TGTGCCAGTACCACCTATCTCGGGACAGGCAATCAGCCCCAGCATTTT.

The chain uses TRBV6-1 and TRBJ2-7; D is possibly TRBD1 (6 bases). The CDR3 extends over 13 amino acids. Germline V CDR1 and CDR2: MNHNS, SASEGT. Trimming stripped 6 bases from V and 5 bases from J, with 14 bases between. The chain's CDR3 is CASSLTGMDEQYF. In DNA form, the CDR3 reads TGTGCCAGCAGCTTAACAGGGATGGACGAGCAGTACTTC.

J is TRBJ2-2 and V is TRBV5-1; 9 bases are a match to TRBD1. The CDR3 runs 18 residues. The V and J ends lost 4 bases and 3 bases, in that order; junction bases with no gene match: 13. Germline CDR1 is SGHRS and CDR2 is YFSETQ. DNA of the CDR3: TGCGCCAGCAGCACCGGGACAGGGAAGGTTTTTTACACCGGGGAGCTGTTTTTT. Translating it yields CASSTGTGKVFYTGELFF.

This clonotype was counted only a few times. The chain links TRBV12-3 or TRBV12-4 to TRBJ1-1; the D gene is possibly TRBD1 (5 bases). The CDR3 is made up of 17 amino acids. V lost 2 bases and J lost 3, with 19 bases in between. CDR3 residues: CASSLIVGEGSDTEAFF. CDR3 nucleotide sequence: TGTGCCAGCAGTTTAATAGTAGGAGAGGGGTCGGACACTGAAGCTTTCTTT.

The chain links TRBV14 to TRBJ2-6; the D gene is possibly TRBD1 (6 bases). There are 18 residues in the CDR3. Between the trimmed V and J ends, which lost 1 base and 0 bases, there was a span of 13 bases. CDR1 and CDR2 from the germline V gene are SGHDN and FVKESK. The CDR3 region is CASSQGDRMNSGANVLTF. The CDR3 DNA reads as TGTGCCAGCAGCCAAGGTGACAGGATGAACTCTGGGGCCAACGTCCTGACTTTC.

With regard to this clonotype: A much larger clone differs by one base, so this may be a read error. This CDR3 is missing its conserved last phenylalanine or tryptophan, likely due to a read error. The chain has TRBV6-1 and TRBJ1-1; D uncertain. CDR1 is MNHNS, CDR2 SASEGT, per germline. The CDR3 length is 14 residues. Trimming took off 1 base at V and 0 bases at J, with 6 bases between the two ends. CDR3 protein: CASSEGKMNTEAFL. The CDR3 DNA is TGTGCCAGCAGTGAAGGCAAGATGAACACTGAAGCTTTCCTT.

The genes are TRBV11-2 and TRBJ2-7; the match to TRBD2 covers 14 bases. The J segment lost 0 bases and the V segment lost 2 bases, leaving 9 bases of the junction unmatched. CDR1 SGHAT and CDR2 FQNNGV come from the germline V gene. The CDR3 length is 19 residues. The CDR3 protein is CASSLSSTSGRARSYEQYF. CDR3 coding DNA: TGTGCCAGCAGCTTATCTTCGACTAGCGGGAGGGCCCGCTCCTACGAGCAGTACTTC. Looking up the rest from reference TRBV11-2 and TRBJ2-7 gives the full variable domain: EAGVAQSPRYKIIEKRQSVAFWCNPISGHATLYWYQQILGQGPKLLIQFQNNGVVDDSQLPKDRFSAERLKGVDSTLKIQPAKLEDSAVYLCASSLSSTSGRARSYEQYFGPGTRLTVT.

DNA of the CDR3: TGTGCCAGCAGGCTGGGGGACAACTCCTACGAGCAGTACTTC. Amino acid sequence: CASRLGDNSYEQYF. The V gene is TRBV28, the J gene TRBJ2-7; D is perhaps TRBD1 (6 bases). Trimming removed 6 bases at V and 0 bases at J, with 12 bases between. This CDR3 has 14 residues. Germline-derived CDR1 and CDR2 are MDHEN and SYDVKM.

The gene calls are TRBV10-1 and TRBJ2-7; 8 bases map to TRBD1. Losses at the gene ends were 6 bases for V and 2 bases for J; bases not matched to a gene: 6. This CDR3 spans 14 amino acids. Germline assignment: CDR1 WNHNN and CDR2 SYGVQD (reference sequence). The CDR3 nucleotides read TGCGCCAGCAGGAGCGGACAGGGACCCTACGAGCAGTACTTC. Residues: CASRSGQGPYEQYF.

This clonotype showed up many times. The chain uses TRBV2 and TRBJ1-1; 7 nucleotides agree with TRBD1. CDR1 and CDR2 from the germline V gene are SNHLY and FYNNEI. This CDR3 is 13 amino acids long. The V gene end was trimmed by 7 bases and the J gene end by 4 bases; junction bases not matched to a gene: 6. CDR3 sequence: CASMYRGGTEAFF. In DNA, the CDR3 is TGTGCCAGCATGTACAGGGGTGGCACTGAAGCTTTCTTT. Variable domain in full (rest from reference TRBV2 and TRBJ1-1): EPEVTQTPSHQVTQMGQEVILRCVPISNHLYFYWYRQILGQKVEFLVSFYNNEISEKSEIFDDQFSVERPDGSNFTLKIRSTKLEDSAMYFCASMYRGGTEAFFGQGTRLTVV.

The chain joins TRBV19 to TRBJ2-1; D might be TRBD1 or TRBD2, each matching 5 bases. The CDR3 length is 16 residues. The germline V and J ends were trimmed by 4 bases and 6 bases, with 19 bases remaining between them. Germline values: CDR1 LNHDA, CDR2 SQIVND (reference sequence). For the CDR3, the DNA is TGTGCCAGTAGTAGTATCCGGGACGGGGCTTTCAATGAGCAGTTCTTC. It translates to CASSSIRDGAFNEQFF.

In this sample, this clonotype turned up many times. J is TRBJ2-1 and V is TRBV18; the D call may be TRBD1 or TRBD2 (5 bases each). CDR3 length: 16 residues. Germline-derived CDR1 and CDR2 are KGHSH and LQKENI. Trimming removed 0 bases from V and 2 bases from J, with 11 bases in between. The CDR3 sequence: CASSPPGPATYNEQFF. DNA of the CDR3: TGTGCCAGCTCACCACCGGGACCAGCGACCTACAATGAGCAGTTCTTC.

Many counts were recorded for this clonotype. The chain carries TRBV28 and TRBJ1-5; no definite D call. Germline assignment: CDR1 MDHEN and CDR2 SYDVKM. This CDR3 region has 15 residues. V shed 5 bases and J shed 6 bases, with 17 bases lying between them. The CDR3 DNA follows: TGTGCCAGCAGTGCGGACCCGGGCTTGGGTCAGCCCCAGCATTTT. Translation gives CASSADPGLGQPQHF.

The sample holds many counts of this clonotype. The chain uses TRBV11-2 and TRBJ1-1; unclear D gene. Trimming took 2 bases from V and 1 from J, leaving 5 bases between them. The CDR3 totals 13 residues. Germline V lookup: CDR1 SGHAT, CDR2 FQNNGV. The CDR3 bases are TGTGCCAGCAGCTTATCTGAGAACACTGAAGCTTTCTTT. It specifies CASSLSENTEAFF.

The chain carries TRBV15 and TRBJ2-4; D is unresolved. The germline V and J ends were trimmed by 1 base and 0 bases, with 10 bases remaining between them. Per the germline V gene, CDR1 is LNHNV and CDR2 is YYDKDF (reference sequence). This CDR3 is 16 amino acids long. The DNA of the CDR3 is TGTGCCACCAGCAGAGCGGACGGCATAGCCAAAAACATTCAGTACTTC. It specifies CATSRADGIAKNIQYF.